This T cell receptor (beta chain) was found in a study of shared clonotypes between healthy human individuals. In the study overall: Used for every donor were three CD4 naive, three CD4 memory, two CD8 naive and one CD8 memory plate.

Every subset's genomic DNA went evenly onto several immunoSEQ plates. Clones were read by immunoSEQ multiplex PCR, and TCRdb kept only the in-frame ones, dropping some. The repertoire includes millions of clones, 93% of them detected once, and about 0.37% sits in the top ten. This clone has just one count. Its target is not known. Overall study results and limits: With few donors, the genetic and exposure-history diversity represented was limited. Only blood was sampled, and tissue TCR repertoires likely differ from blood ones.

The germline gives CDR1 MDHEN, CDR2 SYDVKM. The CDR3 spans 17 residues. The germline V and J ends were trimmed by 3 bases and 2 bases, with 19 bases remaining between them. The sample taken for sequencing was naive CD4+ T cells from PBMCs. Stated subset: CD45RA+ positively selected. The sequence was obtained from a man aged 18 to 30 in good health. Some clones in this sample may be carry-over from other donors' samples. The rearrangement joins TRBV28 to TRBJ1-2; D is undetermined. This CDR3 is CASSFMGGVSKNYGYTF. CDR3 sequence (DNA): TGTGCCAGCAGTTTTATGGGTGGGGTCAGCAAGAACTATGGCTACACCTTC.